This TCR beta chain stems from a study of CD8 T cells in ankylosing spondylitis. On this clonotype itself: Its cognate antigen is unknown.

Study results and caveats: What seemed typical of ankylosing spondylitis blood was a TCR beta motif built from 8 or 9 highly homologous variants. Significant enrichment of disease-linked clones was reported in matched ankylosing spondylitis synovial fluid.

A quantitative 5'-RACE method, one with molecular barcodes, was used to make TCR beta libraries. MiXCR was run by TCRdb on the 5' RACE reads, yielding one entry per CDR3 protein. The table shows 300,000 to 350,000 distinct CDR3 sequences, with less than 25% occurring only once. Specimen: blood, either unsorted or a sorted T cell fraction (not recorded which). This receptor was taken from a female donor with ankylosing spondylitis or in good health (not recorded which).

This CDR3 is CASSVAGGSGDTQYF. CDR3 sequence (DNA): TGTGCCAGCAGCGTAGCGGGGGGCTCGGGAGATACGCAGTATTTT. The chain recombines TRBV9 with TRBJ2-3; D is perhaps TRBD2 (7 bases). CDR1 and CDR2 from the germline V gene are SGDLS and YYNGEE. CDR3 size: 15 residues. V lost 0 bases and J 5 bases, leaving 13 bases between the germline ends. The whole variable domain, remainder taken from reference TRBV9 and TRBJ2-3, is DSGVTQTPKHLITATGQRVTLRCSPRSGDLSVYWYQQSLDQGLQFLIQYYNGEERAKGNILERFSAQQFPDLHSELNLSSLELGDSALYFCASSVAGGSGDTQYFGPGTRLTVL.